The 25 T cell receptor beta chains below come from one sample, sequenced in a study of blood T cell repertoires in COVID-19. The data were produced by immunoSEQ multiplex PCR, yet TCRdb's version contains in-frame clones alone and is incomplete. The sample contains over 35,000 clones, 85% of which appear only once. Material for sequencing was peripheral blood. Receptors originate from a human donor in a cohort sampled during active COVID-19.

This sequence joins TRBV3-1 (or the pseudogene TRBV3-2) and TRBJ2-1, with 8 bases that match TRBD1. The germline CDR1 and CDR2 sequences are LGHDT and YNNKEL (reference sequence). The CDR3 extends over 14 amino acids. V dropped 4 bases and J dropped 6; count of bases not matched to a gene: 5. The CDR3 DNA reads TGTGCCAGCAGCCCGAGAACAGGGGGCAATGAGCAGTTCTTC. This encodes CASSPRTGGNEQFF.

In this sample, this clone turned up a few times. The rearrangement joins TRBV6-1 to TRBJ2-6, with a weak D call TRBD1 (6 bases). V gave up 2 bases and J gave up 0 bases, with 8 bases separating them. In germline, CDR1 is MNHNS, CDR2 SASEGT. CDR3 size: 16 residues. This CDR3 reads CASSEPRGSGANVLTF. CDR3 DNA: TGTGCCAGCAGTGAACCCAGGGGCTCTGGGGCCAACGTCCTGACTTTC.

The gene calls are TRBV7-8 and TRBJ1-1; D gene ambiguous. V was clipped by 3 bases and J by 0 bases, with 8 bases between them. Germline values: CDR1 SGHVS, CDR2 FQNEAQ. The CDR3 totals 14 residues. DNA of the CDR3: TGTGCCAGCAGCTTGAGCTTATTGAACACTGAAGCTTTCTTT. It codes for CASSLSLLNTEAFF.

V gene TRBV2 combines with J gene TRBJ2-3; maybe TRBD2 (5 bases). Germline CDR1 is SNHLY and CDR2 is FYNNEI. CDR3 size: 14 residues. The V and J ends lost 2 bases and 6 bases respectively, with 12 bases between them. For the CDR3, the DNA is TGTGCCAGCAGTGAAAATCGAGGCGGGGATACGCAGTATTTT. This sequence encodes CASSENRGGDTQYF. Combining the CDR3 with reference TRBV2 and TRBJ2-3 gives the whole variable domain EPEVTQTPSHQVTQMGQEVILRCVPISNHLYFYWYRQILGQKVEFLVSFYNNEISEKSEIFDDQFSVERPDGSNFTLKIRSTKLEDSAMYFCASSENRGGDTQYFGPGTRLTVL.

The chain carries TRBV19 and TRBJ2-3; a weak D match, TRBD2 (6 bases). Looked up from germline, CDR1 is LNHDA and CDR2 is SQIVND (reference sequence). Trimming removed 3 bases from V and 10 bases from J, with 11 bases in between. This CDR3 is built from 12 residues. CDR3: CASSMEGFAQYF. The CDR3 DNA is TGTGCCAGTAGTATGGAGGGGTTCGCGCAGTATTTT.

The rearrangement joins TRBV5-1 to TRBJ2-1; no reliable D call. V gave up 1 base and J gave up 6 bases, with 11 bases separating them. The CDR3 is 14 amino acids. Germline V gene data show CDR1 as SGHRS and CDR2 as YFSETQ. The CDR3 region has the DNA TGCGCCAGCAGCTTGATTCCGCGGTCCAATGAGCAGTTCTTC. This gives the protein CASSLIPRSNEQFF.

The J gene is TRBJ2-1, the V gene TRBV28; 7 nucleotides agree with TRBD1. The germline gives CDR1 MDHEN, CDR2 SYDVKM. The CDR3 contains 15 residues. Trimming cost V 7 bases and J 4 bases; bases outside gene matches: 10. The CDR3 loop reads CASTSGGAQYNEQFF. CDR3 nucleotides: TGTGCCAGCACTTCAGGGGGTGCCCAATACAATGAGCAGTTCTTC.

The J gene is TRBJ1-2, the V gene TRBV6-2 or TRBV6-3; weak D call: TRBD1 (5 bases). Germline V gives CDR1 MNHEY, CDR2 SVGEGT. The CDR3 consists of 16 residues. V lost 2 bases and J 2 bases, leaving 15 bases between the germline ends. CDR3 sequence: CASSYHLPTVNYGYTF. CDR3 nucleotides: TGTGCCAGCAGTTACCATCTCCCGACAGTGAACTATGGCTACACCTTC.

This clone qualifies as large. The chain joins TRBV29-1 to TRBJ1-1; possibly TRBD1 for D (5 bases). The CDR3 is 13 amino acids. The germline gives CDR1 SQVTM, CDR2 ANQGSEA. The ends were cut back, 6 bases at V and 3 bases at J, with 14 bases in the middle. CDR3 amino acids: CSVSQGGDTEAFF. DNA of the CDR3: TGCAGCGTCAGCCAGGGTGGGGACACTGAAGCTTTCTTT. Supplemented by reference TRBV29-1 and TRBJ1-1, the full variable domain reads SAVISQKPSRDICQRGTSLTIQCQVDSQVTMMFWYRQQPGQSLTLIATANQGSEATYESGFVIDKFPISRPNLTFSTLTVSNMSPEDSSIYLCSVSQGGDTEAFFGQGTRLTVV.

The chain uses TRBV5-1 and TRBJ1-2, with no clear D. Trimming took 1 base from V and 4 from J, leaving 8 bases between them. Germline lookup yields CDR1 SGHRS and CDR2 YFSETQ. The CDR3 spans 13 residues. This chain's CDR3 is CASSLSEGYGYTF. The DNA of the CDR3 is TGCGCCAGCAGCTTGAGCGAGGGCTATGGCTACACCTTC.

V usage is TRBV19 and J usage is TRBJ2-1; D perhaps matches TRBD2 (7 bases). The germline V and J ends were trimmed by 5 bases and 9 bases, with 17 bases remaining between them. Germline loops: CDR1 LNHDA, CDR2 SQIVND (reference sequence). The CDR3 length is 14 residues. The CDR3 sequence: CASSPSGGQGEQFF. CDR3 coding DNA: TGTGCCAGTAGTCCCTCCGGGGGGCAGGGTGAGCAGTTCTTC.

The chain joins TRBV5-1 to TRBJ2-2, with D maybe TRBD1 (5 bases). Germline values: CDR1 SGHRS, CDR2 YFSETQ. The CDR3 loop spans 15 amino acids. The V end lost 4 bases, the J end lost 6 bases, and 16 bases lay between the germline ends. CDR3 in amino acids: CASSPNRGRAGELFF. The CDR3 DNA sequence: TGCGCCAGCAGCCCCAATAGGGGTCGGGCCGGGGAGCTGTTTTTT.

The chain links TRBV6-6 to TRBJ1-2; 7 bases are a match to TRBD1. From germline, CDR1 is MNHNY and CDR2 SVGAGI (reference sequence). This CDR3 is 15 amino acids long. J lost 2 bases, V lost 6 bases, and 9 bases had no gene match. In nucleotides, the CDR3 is TGTGCCAGCAGGCCTCGGGGACAGCGGAACTATGGCTACACCTTC. Its translation is CASRPRGQRNYGYTF.

This chain links TRBV6-5 with TRBJ1-2; D is possibly TRBD1 (5 bases). V was trimmed by 7 bases and J by 1 base, leaving 13 bases between them. Germline V gene sequence: CDR1 MNHEY, CDR2 SVGAGI. The CDR3 runs 14 residues. The DNA of the CDR3 is TGTGCCAGCACTGGGACTTCAGATAACTATGGCTACACCTTC. Translating it yields CASTGTSDNYGYTF.

The chain links TRBV11-2 to TRBJ2-5, with TRBD2 matching 10 bases. V was clipped by 7 bases and J by 4 bases; unmatched bases: 12. This CDR3 has 16 residues. CDR1 is SGHAT, CDR2 FQNNGV, per germline. The chain's CDR3 is CASTPLERGGPETQYF. CDR3 bases: TGTGCCAGCACCCCACTGGAGCGGGGGGGCCCAGAGACCCAGTACTTC.

The chain employs TRBV20-1 and TRBJ2-5; no firm D call. This CDR3 is built from 11 residues. Germline CDR1 is DFQATT and CDR2 is SNEGSKA (reference sequence). V lost 3 bases, J lost 5 bases, and 7 bases lay in between. The CDR3 sequence is CSASFRETQYF. CDR3 coding DNA: TGCAGTGCTAGTTTCCGGGAGACCCAGTACTTC.

This chain links TRBV4-3 with TRBJ2-3; TRBD1 matches 7 bases. Germline V gene sequence: CDR1 LGHNA, CDR2 YSLEER. V shed 0 bases and J 1 base; nucleotides not matched to a gene: 7. This CDR3 has 17 amino acids. CDR3 protein: CASSQEWPGGRTDTQYF. The DNA for the CDR3 is TGCGCCAGCAGCCAAGAGTGGCCAGGGGGACGCACAGATACGCAGTATTTT.

This chain joins TRBV4-3 and TRBJ2-3; 12 bases are shared with TRBD1. J was trimmed by 3 bases and V by 2 bases; bases with no gene match: 6. CDR1 LGHNA and CDR2 YSLEER come from the germline V gene. The CDR3 runs to 17 residues. The CDR3 region has the DNA TGCGCCAGCAGCCAACAAGGGGACAGGGGGCCGACAGATACGCAGTATTTT. Translated, it gives CASSQQGDRGPTDTQYF.

CDR3 DNA sequence: TGTGCCAGTAGTATCAGTGGGAGCGGGGGGGTAGAGACCCAGTACTTC. Its translation: CASSISGSGGVETQYF. This chain uses TRBV19 with TRBJ2-5, with 10 positions matching TRBD2. Germline V gene sequence: CDR1 LNHDA, CDR2 SQIVND (reference sequence). The trim removed 3 bases at V and 4 bases at J, leaving 8 bases unmatched. The CDR3 is made up of 16 amino acids.

The chain combines TRBV14 with TRBJ1-4; 9 bases align to TRBD1. After removal of 3 bases from V and 11 bases from J, the junction contained 7 bases not matched to a gene. The CDR3 runs to 14 residues. In germline, CDR1 is SGHDN, CDR2 FVKESK. Here the CDR3 reads CASSQVNDRGKLFF. The DNA for the CDR3 is TGTGCCAGCAGCCAGGTTAATGACAGGGGGAAACTGTTTTTT.

This chain connects TRBV7-2 to TRBJ1-3; D call uncertain. Trimming removed 5 bases at V and 2 bases at J, with 10 bases between. There are 14 residues in the CDR3. CDR1 and CDR2 from the germline V gene are SGHTA and FQGNSA. The CDR3 DNA reads TGTGCCAGCAGCCTACTAGGCCCTGGAAACACCATATATTTT. This encodes CASSLLGPGNTIYF.

This chain joins TRBV7-3 and TRBJ1-2; 8 positions match TRBD1. CDR3 length: 16 amino acids. Germline V gene data show CDR1 as SGHTA and CDR2 as FQGTGA. Germline trimming cut 4 bases from V and 4 bases from J; bases unmatched to any gene: 11. CDR3 residues: CASSSNPGGVGYGYTF. The CDR3 DNA is TGTGCCAGCAGCTCGAACCCAGGGGGCGTTGGCTATGGCTACACCTTC. The complete variable domain, with remaining parts taken from reference TRBV7-3 and TRBJ1-2, reads GAGVSQTPSNKVTEKGKYVELRCDPISGHTALYWYRQSLGQGPEFLIYFQGTGAADDSGLPNDRFFAVRPEGSVSTLKIQRTERGDSAVYLCASSSNPGGVGYGYTFGSGTRLTVV.

J is TRBJ1-5 and V is TRBV7-8; D gene ambiguous. Trimming removed 3 bases from V and 2 bases from J, with 11 bases in between. The germline V gene has CDR1 SGHVS and CDR2 FQNEAQ. CDR3 length equals 15 residues. The CDR3 here is CASSFGRFGNQPQHF. The CDR3 bases are TGTGCCAGCAGCTTTGGGAGATTTGGCAATCAGCCCCAGCATTTT.

The chain has TRBV3-1 (or the pseudogene TRBV3-2) and TRBJ2-2; D is perhaps TRBD2 (6 bases). Trimming left V 5 bases short and J 6 bases short, with 13 bases between. Germline values: CDR1 LGHDT, CDR2 YNNKEL (reference sequence). This CDR3 is 14 amino acids long. The CDR3: CASSSTSGAGELFF. In DNA, the CDR3 is TGTGCCAGCAGCAGCACTTCGGGGGCCGGGGAGCTGTTTTTT.

The chain links TRBV11-1 to TRBJ1-5, with unresolved D. In germline, CDR1 is SGHAT, CDR2 FQDESV (reference sequence). V lost 6 bases to trimming and J lost 2 bases, with 17 bases between them. This CDR3 is 16 amino acids long. In DNA, the CDR3 is TGTGCCAGCAGTTCATGCGAGGTTACGGGCAATCAGCCCCAGCATTTT. Protein sequence: CASSSCEVTGNQPQHF.